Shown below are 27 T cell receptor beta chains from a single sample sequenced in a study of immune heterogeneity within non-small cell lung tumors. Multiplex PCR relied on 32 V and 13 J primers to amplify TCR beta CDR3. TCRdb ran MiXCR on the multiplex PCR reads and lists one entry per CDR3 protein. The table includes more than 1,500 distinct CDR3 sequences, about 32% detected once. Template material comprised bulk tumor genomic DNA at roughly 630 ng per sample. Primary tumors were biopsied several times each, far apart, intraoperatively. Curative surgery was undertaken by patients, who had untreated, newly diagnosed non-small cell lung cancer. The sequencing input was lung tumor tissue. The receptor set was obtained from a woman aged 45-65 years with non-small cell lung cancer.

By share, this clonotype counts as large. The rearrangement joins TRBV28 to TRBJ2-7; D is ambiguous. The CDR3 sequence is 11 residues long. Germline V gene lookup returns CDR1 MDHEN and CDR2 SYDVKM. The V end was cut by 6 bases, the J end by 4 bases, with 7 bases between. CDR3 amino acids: CASRARYEQYF. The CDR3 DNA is TGTGCCAGCAGGGCCAGATACGAGCAGTACTTC. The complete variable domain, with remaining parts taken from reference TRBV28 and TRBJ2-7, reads DVKVTQSSRYLVKRTGEKVFLECVQDMDHENMFWYRQDPGLGLRLIYFSYDVKMKEKGDIPEGYSVSREKKERFSLILESASTNQTSMYLCASRARYEQYFGPGTRLTVT.

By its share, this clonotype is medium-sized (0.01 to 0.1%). CDR3 bases: TGTGCCAGCAGTTCGGGGGGCGCCTACAATGAGCAGTTCTTC. Amino acids: CASSSGGAYNEQFF. This rearrangement joins TRBV28 to TRBJ2-1, with D possibly TRBD2 on 7 matching bases. This CDR3 region has 14 residues. V was pared by 4 bases and J by 2 bases, with 9 bases between. Germline V lookup: CDR1 MDHEN, CDR2 SYDVKM.

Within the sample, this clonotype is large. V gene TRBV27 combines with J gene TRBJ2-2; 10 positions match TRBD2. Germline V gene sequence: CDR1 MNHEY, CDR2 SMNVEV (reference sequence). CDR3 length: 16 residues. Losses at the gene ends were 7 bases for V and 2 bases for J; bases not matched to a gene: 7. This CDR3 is CASKPGLAINTGELFF. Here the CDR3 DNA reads TGTGCCAGCAAGCCGGGACTAGCGATAAACACCGGGGAGCTGTTTTTT.

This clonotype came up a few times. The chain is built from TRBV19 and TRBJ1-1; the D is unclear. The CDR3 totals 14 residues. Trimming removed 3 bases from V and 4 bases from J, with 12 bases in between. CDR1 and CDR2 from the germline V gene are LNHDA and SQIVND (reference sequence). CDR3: CASSMREQSTEAFF. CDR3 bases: TGTGCCAGTAGTATGAGAGAACAGAGCACTGAAGCTTTCTTT.

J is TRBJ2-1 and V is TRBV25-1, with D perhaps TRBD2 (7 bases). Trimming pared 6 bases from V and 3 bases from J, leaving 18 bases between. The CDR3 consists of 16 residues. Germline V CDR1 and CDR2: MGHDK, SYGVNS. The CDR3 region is CASSNTGRGDYNEQFF. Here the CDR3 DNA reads TGTGCCAGCAGCAATACAGGGAGGGGTGACTACAATGAGCAGTTCTTC.

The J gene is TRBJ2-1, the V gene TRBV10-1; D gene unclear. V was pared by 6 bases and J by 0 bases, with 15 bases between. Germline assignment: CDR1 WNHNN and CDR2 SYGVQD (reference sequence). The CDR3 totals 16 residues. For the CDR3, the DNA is TGCGCCAGCAGCCCGACGGGCTTAGTCTCCTACAATGAGCAGTTCTTC. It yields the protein CASSPTGLVSYNEQFF.

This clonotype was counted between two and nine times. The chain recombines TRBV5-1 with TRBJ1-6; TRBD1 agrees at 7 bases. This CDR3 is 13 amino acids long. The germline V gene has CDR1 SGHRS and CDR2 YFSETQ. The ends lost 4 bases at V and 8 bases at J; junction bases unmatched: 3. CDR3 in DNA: TGCGCCAGCAGCCAAACAGGGGATTCACCCCTCCACTTT. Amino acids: CASSQTGDSPLHF. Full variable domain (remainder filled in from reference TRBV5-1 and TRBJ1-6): KAGVTQTPRYLIKTRGQQVTLSCSPISGHRSVSWYQQTPGQGLQFLFEYFSETQRNKGNFPGRFSGRQFSNSRSEMNVSTLELGDSALYLCASSQTGDSPLHFGNGTRLTVT.

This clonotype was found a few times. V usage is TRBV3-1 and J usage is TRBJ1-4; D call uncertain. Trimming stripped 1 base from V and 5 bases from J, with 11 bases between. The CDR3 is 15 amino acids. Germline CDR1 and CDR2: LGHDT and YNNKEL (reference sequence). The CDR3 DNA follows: TGTGCCAGCAGCCAAGGCAGCAGATTCAATGAAAAACTGTTTTTT. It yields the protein CASSQGSRFNEKLFF.

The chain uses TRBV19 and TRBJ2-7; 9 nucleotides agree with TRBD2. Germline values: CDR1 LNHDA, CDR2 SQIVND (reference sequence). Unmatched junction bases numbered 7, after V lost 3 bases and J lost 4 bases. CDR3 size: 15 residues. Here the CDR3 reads CASSIGVAGVYEQYF. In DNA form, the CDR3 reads TGTGCCAGTAGTATCGGAGTAGCGGGAGTGTACGAGCAGTACTTC.

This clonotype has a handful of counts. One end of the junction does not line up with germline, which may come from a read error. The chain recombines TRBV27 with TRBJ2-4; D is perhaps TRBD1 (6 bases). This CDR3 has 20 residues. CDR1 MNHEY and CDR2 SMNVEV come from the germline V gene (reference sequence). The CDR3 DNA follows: TGCGCCAGCAGTCCGTGGCCCTCGACAGGATGGATCCCAGCCAAAAACATTCAGTACTTC. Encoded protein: CASSPWPSTGWIPAKNIQYF.

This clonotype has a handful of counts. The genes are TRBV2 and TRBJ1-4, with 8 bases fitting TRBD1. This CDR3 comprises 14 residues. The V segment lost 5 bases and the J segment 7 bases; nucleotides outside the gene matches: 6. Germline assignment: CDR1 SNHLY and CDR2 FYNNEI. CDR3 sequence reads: CASSQQGGTEKLFF. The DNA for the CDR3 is TGTGCCAGCAGTCAACAGGGGGGAACTGAAAAACTGTTTTTT.

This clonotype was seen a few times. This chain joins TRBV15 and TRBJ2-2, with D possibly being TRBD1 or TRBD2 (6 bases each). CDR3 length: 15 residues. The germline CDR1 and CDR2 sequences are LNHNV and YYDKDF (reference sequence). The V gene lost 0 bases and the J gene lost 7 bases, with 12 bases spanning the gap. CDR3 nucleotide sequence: TGTGCCACCAGCAGAGAAGTAGGGGGGCACGGGGAGCTGTTTTTT. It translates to CATSREVGGHGELFF.

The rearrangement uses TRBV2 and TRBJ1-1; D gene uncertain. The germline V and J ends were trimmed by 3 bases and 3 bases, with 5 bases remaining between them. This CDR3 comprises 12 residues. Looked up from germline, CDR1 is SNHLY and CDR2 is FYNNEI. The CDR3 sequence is CASSEGYTEAFF. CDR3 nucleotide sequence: TGTGCCAGCAGTGAGGGTTACACTGAAGCTTTCTTT.

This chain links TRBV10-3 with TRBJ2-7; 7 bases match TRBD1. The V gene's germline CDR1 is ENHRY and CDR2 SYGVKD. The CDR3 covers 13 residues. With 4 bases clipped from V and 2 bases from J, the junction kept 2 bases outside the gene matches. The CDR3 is CAISAQGAYEQYF. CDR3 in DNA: TGTGCCATCAGTGCCCAGGGGGCCTACGAGCAGTACTTC.

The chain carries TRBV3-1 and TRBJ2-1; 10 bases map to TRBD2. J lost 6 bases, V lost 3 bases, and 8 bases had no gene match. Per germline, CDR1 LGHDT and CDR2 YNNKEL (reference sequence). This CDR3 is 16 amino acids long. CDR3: CASSHFSGGTSNEQFF. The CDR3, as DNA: TGTGCCAGCAGCCACTTTAGCGGGGGGACCTCCAATGAGCAGTTCTTC.

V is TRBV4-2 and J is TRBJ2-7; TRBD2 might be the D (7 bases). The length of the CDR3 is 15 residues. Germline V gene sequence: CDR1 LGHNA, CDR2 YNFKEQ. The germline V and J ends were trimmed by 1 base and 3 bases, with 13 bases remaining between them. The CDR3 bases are TGTGCCAGCAGCCAAGTGGGGGGGGCCATCTACGAGCAGTACTTC. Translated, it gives CASSQVGGAIYEQYF.

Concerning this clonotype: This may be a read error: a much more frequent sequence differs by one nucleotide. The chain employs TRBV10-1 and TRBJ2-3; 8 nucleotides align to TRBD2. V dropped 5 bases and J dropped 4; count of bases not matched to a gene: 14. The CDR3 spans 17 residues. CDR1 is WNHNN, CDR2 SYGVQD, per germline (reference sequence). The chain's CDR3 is CASSSGVRAGVSDTQYF. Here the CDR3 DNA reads TGCGCCAGCAGTTCGGGCGTACGAGCGGGGGTATCAGATACGCAGTATTTT.

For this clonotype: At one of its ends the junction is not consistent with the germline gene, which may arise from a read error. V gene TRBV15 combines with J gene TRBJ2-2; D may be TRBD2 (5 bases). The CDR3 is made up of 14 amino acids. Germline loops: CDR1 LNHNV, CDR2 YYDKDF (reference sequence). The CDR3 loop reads CATSRGPETGDLFF. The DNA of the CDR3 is TGTGCCACCAGCAGAGGTCCAGAAACCGGGGATCTGTTTTTT. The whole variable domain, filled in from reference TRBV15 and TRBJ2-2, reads DAMVIQNPRYQVTQFGKPVTLSCSQTLNHNVMYWYQQKSSQAPKLLFHYYDKDFNNEADTPDNFQSRRPNTSFCFLDIRSPGLGDTAMYLCATSRGPETGDLFFGEGSRLTVL.

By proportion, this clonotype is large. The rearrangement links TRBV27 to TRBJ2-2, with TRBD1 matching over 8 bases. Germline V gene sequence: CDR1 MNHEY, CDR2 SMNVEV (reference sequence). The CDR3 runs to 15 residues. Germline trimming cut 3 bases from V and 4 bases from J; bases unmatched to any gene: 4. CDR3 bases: TGTGCCAGCAGTTTCCGCGGACAGGGCACCGGGGAGCTGTTTTTT. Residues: CASSFRGQGTGELFF.

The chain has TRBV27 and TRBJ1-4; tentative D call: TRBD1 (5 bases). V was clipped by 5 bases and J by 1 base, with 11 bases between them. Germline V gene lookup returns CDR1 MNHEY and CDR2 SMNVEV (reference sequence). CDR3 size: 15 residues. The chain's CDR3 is CASSTTGLTNEKLFF. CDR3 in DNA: TGTGCCAGCAGTACTACAGGCTTAACTAATGAAAAACTGTTTTTT. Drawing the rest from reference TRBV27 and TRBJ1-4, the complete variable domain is EAQVTQNPRYLITVTGKKLTVTCSQNMNHEYMSWYRQDPGLGLRQIYYSMNVEVTDKGDVPEGYKVSRKEKRNFPLILESPSPNQTSLYFCASSTTGLTNEKLFFGSGTQLSVL.

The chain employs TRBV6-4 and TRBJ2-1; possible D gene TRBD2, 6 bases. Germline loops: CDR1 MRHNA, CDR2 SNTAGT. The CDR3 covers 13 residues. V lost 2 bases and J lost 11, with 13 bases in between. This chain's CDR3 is CASSDTDAGQQFF. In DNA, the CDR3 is TGTGCCAGCAGTGACACGGACGCGGGACAGCAGTTCTTC.

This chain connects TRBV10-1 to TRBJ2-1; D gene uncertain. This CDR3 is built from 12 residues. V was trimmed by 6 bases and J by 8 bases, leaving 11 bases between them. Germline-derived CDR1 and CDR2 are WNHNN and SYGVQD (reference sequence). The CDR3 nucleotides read TGCGCCAGCAGCCGCCCGCTCTATGAGCAGTTCTTC. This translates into CASSRPLYEQFF.

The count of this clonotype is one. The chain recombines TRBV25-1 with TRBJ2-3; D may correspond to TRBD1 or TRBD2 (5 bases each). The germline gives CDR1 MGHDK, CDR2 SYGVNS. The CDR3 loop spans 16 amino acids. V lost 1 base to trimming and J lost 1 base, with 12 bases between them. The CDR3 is CASSEWIGDGTDTQYF. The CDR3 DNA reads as TGTGCCAGCAGTGAATGGATAGGGGACGGCACAGATACGCAGTATTTT.

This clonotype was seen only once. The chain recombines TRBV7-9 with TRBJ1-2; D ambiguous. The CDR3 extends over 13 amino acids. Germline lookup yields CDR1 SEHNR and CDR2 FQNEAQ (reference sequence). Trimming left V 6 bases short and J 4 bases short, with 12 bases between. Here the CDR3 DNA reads TGTGCCAGCAGTGACGGAACTCTCTATGGCTACACCTTC. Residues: CASSDGTLYGYTF.

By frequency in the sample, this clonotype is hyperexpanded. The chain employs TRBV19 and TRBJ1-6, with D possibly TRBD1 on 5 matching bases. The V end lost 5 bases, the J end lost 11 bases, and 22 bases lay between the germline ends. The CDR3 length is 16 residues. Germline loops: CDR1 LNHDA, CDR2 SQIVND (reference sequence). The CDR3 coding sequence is TGTGCCAGTAGTGCCCGCTGGGACCCCGGTCGGACACCCCTCCACTTT. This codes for CASSARWDPGRTPLHF.

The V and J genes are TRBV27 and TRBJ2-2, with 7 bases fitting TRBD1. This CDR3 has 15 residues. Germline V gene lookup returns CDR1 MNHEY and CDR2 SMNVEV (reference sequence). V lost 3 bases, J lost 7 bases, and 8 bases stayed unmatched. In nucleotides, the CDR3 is TGTGCCAGCAGTTTTATTTCAGGGGGTATCGGGGAGCTGTTTTTT. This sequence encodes CASSFISGGIGELFF.

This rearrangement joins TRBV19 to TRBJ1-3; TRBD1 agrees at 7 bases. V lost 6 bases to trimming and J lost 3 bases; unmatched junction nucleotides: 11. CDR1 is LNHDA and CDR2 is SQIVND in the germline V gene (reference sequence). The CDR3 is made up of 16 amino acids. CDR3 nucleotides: TGTGCCAGTAGGGATTGGACAGGACACTATGGAAACACCATATATTTT. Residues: CASRDWTGHYGNTIYF.